A selection of T cell receptor beta chains follows, all from one sample in a study of cytomegalovirus exposure and HLA in healthy donors. This table comes from immunoSEQ multiplex PCR, and its TCRdb copy is limited to in-frame clones, with some not included. This table holds tens of thousands of clones, approximately 90% found once. Sequencing input: PBMCs. The receptors shown here come from a woman aged 18-29 years in good health and CMV-seropositive. Both conserved end residues are part of each CDR3. A D gene is named only where the DNA matches it firmly. Clone size is stated in some rows and not others, as once, few, many or a class when expanded.

abundance	v_gene	d_gene	j_gene	CDR3nt	CDR3aa
NA	TRBV5-6	NA	TRBJ2-1	TGTGCCAGCAGCTTCGGCAGGGGACCCTACAATGAGCAGTTCTTC	CASSFGRGPYNEQFF
NA	TRBV27	TRBD1	TRBJ2-7	TGTGCCAGCAGTTTATCCTTGGGACAGACTTACGAGCAGTACTTC	CASSLSLGQTYEQYF
NA	TRBV4-1	TRBD2	TRBJ2-7	TGCGCCAGCAGCCAAGTCATAGCGGGTCTGACCTACGAGCAGTACTTC	CASSQVIAGLTYEQYF
NA	TRBV7-6	TRBD1	TRBJ2-5	TGTGCCAGCAGCTTGGGACAGGGACCGAAAGAGACCCAGTACTTC	CASSLGQGPKETQYF
NA	TRBV19	NA	TRBJ2-2	TGTGCCAGTAGTATAGGAGCGGACAGTACCGCCGGGGAGCTGTTTTTT	CASSIGADSTAGELFF
NA	TRBV2	NA	TRBJ1-5	TGTGCCAGCAGTGAATGGCAGGGGAGTCAGCCCCAGCATTTT	CASSEWQGSQPQHF
NA	TRBV5-4	TRBD2	TRBJ2-1	TGTGCCAGCAGCTATGGGACTAGCGGGAGTCACAATGAGCAGTTCTTC	CASSYGTSGSHNEQFF
NA	TRBV6-4	NA	TRBJ2-1	TGTGCCAGCAGTGAGGACTCCCACAATGAGCAGTTCTTC	CASSEDSHNEQFF
NA	TRBV4-3	NA	TRBJ2-1	TGCGCCAGCAGCCAGGAAGCGTTAAGCTCCTACAATGAGCAGTTCTTC	CASSQEALSSYNEQFF
NA	TRBV7-6	NA	TRBJ2-7	TGTGCCAGCAGCTTAAGTTCAGTCGACGAGCAGTACTTC	CASSLSSVDEQYF
NA	TRBV9	TRBD2	TRBJ2-7	TGTGCCAGCAGCGTAGTGGGAGGGGCTACCTACGAGCAGTACTTC	CASSVVGGATYEQYF
few	TRBV14	NA	TRBJ2-7	TGTGCCAGCAGCCAAGGGGCATGGCCCAACGAGCAGTACTTC	CASSQGAWPNEQYF
NA	TRBV4-2	NA	TRBJ2-7	TGTGCCAGCAGCCAATACGAACTCCGTCAGGGCGACTACGAGCAGTACTTC	CASSQYELRQGDYEQYF
NA	TRBV6-6	NA	TRBJ2-3	TGTGCCAGCAGCCTACAGAAAAAAGATACGCAGTATTTT	CASSLQKKDTQYF